A single T cell receptor beta chain is shown here with its context. Its antigen is undetermined. This record comes from a study of OX40 agonist ivuxolimab in advanced cancers. General study points: Averaging showed that CD8+ T cells had more expanded clones than CD4+ did.

Germline V gives CDR1 SGHNT, CDR2 YYREEE (reference sequence). With 1 base removed from V and 5 bases from J, the gap between germline ends came to 9 bases. This CDR3 comprises 14 residues. Sequencing was performed with immunoSEQ multiplex PCR; in TCRdb, only in-frame clones are kept and a portion is missing. The data show 50,000 to 70,000 clones, roughly 86% seen once. This sequence joins TRBV5-4 and TRBJ2-2, with D hard to call. The clonotype comes from an adult with an advanced solid tumor such as melanoma, head and neck, liver or kidney cancer. The specimen was CD4+ or CD8+ T cells sorted from blood, collected in a trial of the OX40 agonist ivuxolimab. The CDR3 loop reads CASSLLVGTGELFF. CDR3 nucleotide sequence: TGTGCCAGCAGCTTGCTTGTCGGGACCGGGGAGCTGTTTTTT. Filled out from reference TRBV5-4 and TRBJ2-2, the complete variable domain reads ETGVTQSPTHLIKTRGQQVTLRCSSQSGHNTVSWYQQALGQGPQFIFQYYREEENGRGNFPPRFSGLQFPNYSSELNVNALELDDSALYLCASSLLVGTGELFFGEGSRLTVL.